The present T cell receptor beta chain was sequenced within a study of shared clonotypes between healthy human individuals (TCRdb year 2020). Broadly, across the study: A few men and two women, aged 18 to 49 years, made up the cohort. For each donor, three plates each were used for CD4 naive and CD4 memory, two plates were used for CD8 naive, and one plate was used for CD8 memory. Blood TCR repertoires of a handful of healthy adults were deeply sequenced to estimate repertoire size and the extent of clonotype sharing between individuals. To increase sequencing depth and limit assay-specific biases, TCR repertoire library preparation and sequencing were carried out by different laboratories using diverse techniques. Leukapheresis yielded between about 0.94 and 8.9 billion PBMCs per donor.

Sequences LNHDA (CDR1) and SQIVND (CDR2) are obtained from the germline V gene (reference sequence). V is reduced by 9 bases and J by 5 bases, leaving a spacing of 13 bases between them. From the cysteine up to the phenylalanine, the CDR3 has a length of 13 residues. Just the 39-base CDR3 DNA is kept, in frame starting at base 1. Of note for this clone: The antigen it recognizes is unknown. Within one base of it there is no much larger clone, and no base qualities were kept. The sample contains more than one DNA sequence encoding this CDR3.

What the study reported, not specific to this receptor: Only blood was sampled, and tissue TCR repertoires likely differ from those in blood. Across several donors, about 5.2% of naive CD4, more than 3% of naive CD8, around 2.5% of memory CD4, and approximately 0.4% of memory CD8 clonotypes were shared. Pairwise subsampling led to the expectation that sequencing depth would affect the degree of clonotype sharing among donors. Incomplete sequencing was indicated by rarefaction of sorted-subset datasets, despite the large sequencing depth. Naive subsets generally had larger estimated clonotype richness than memory subsets. Higher generation probabilities were observed for clonotypes shared by all four sorted-subset donors than for non-shared clonotypes. The genetic and exposure-history diversity represented was limited by the small number of donors.

Using the deep immunoSEQ assay, TCR CDR3 regions were amplified from genomic DNA by multiplex PCR. Extracted genomic DNA from each cell subset was distributed evenly across all wells of several immunoSEQ 96-well plates, and each plate was treated as a replicate. For sorted subsets, each replicate PCR was loaded with roughly 190 ng genomic DNA, equivalent to some 27,000 T cell genomes. Purified libraries were measured with a Qubit 3.0 fluorometer, size-checked on a Bioanalyzer 2100, and measured again with the KAPA Library Quantification kit. Every immunoSEQ 96-well plate was sequenced on a separate single-read 150-cycle Illumina NextSeq 550 flow cell. In the paper's pipeline: Because only junctional sequences without quality scores were contained in the immunoSEQ output, filtering matching that applied to full-length reads could not be performed. Sequences were annotated with PyIR, a Python wrapper for IgBLAST v1.9, using IMGT germline references to assign V/J genes and CDR3. Reads were filtered out if the reads had weak V/J assignments (E-value above 1e-6), no CDR3, stop codons, out-of-frame junctions, or ambiguous translated residues. A V3J clonotype was defined by an identical inferred V gene, J gene, and CDR3 amino acid sequence. The percentage overlap between two repertoires was calculated by dividing the number of shared unique clonotypes by the size of the smaller repertoire. Repertoire richness was assessed with RTK rarefaction, the Chao1 estimator, and Recon v2.1 estimates of unobserved clonotypes. OLGA was used to compute generation probabilities for all TCRbeta clonotypes that the gDNA method yielded from a handful of donors. TCRdb provides this immuneACCESS table in a form limited to in-frame rearrangements. Some clones are lacking; in checked studies, under half of them reflect an unresolved V gene, and why the rest are absent is not known. V, J and clone size derive from that table, while D and trimming were established from the DNA sequence. The sample has about 1 million clones on record, about 70% of them singletons. The top ten clonotypes cover about 1.5% of the sample.

The donors were healthy, HIV-negative adults who had no recently reported acute infections or vaccinations. Every donor was a Caucasian adult residing in Nashville, Tennessee, USA. CD4+ T cells were enriched by magnetic negative selection, after which naive cells were positively selected on CD45RA and the negative fraction was taken as the memory subset. Blood was collected by leukapheresis, and PBMCs were isolated by Ficoll-Histopaque density gradient centrifugation and then cryopreserved in liquid nitrogen vapor phase. Purity and quantity of every magnetically sorted T cell population were checked by analytical flow cytometry. From each sorted fraction, genomic DNA was isolated and quantified by UV absorbance on a Nanodrop 2000c.

The TCR sequence derives from a man younger than 35 in good health. Sequenced input: memory CD4+ T cells sorted from blood. The label giving this sample's cell subset or site can be read as: CD45RA-negative fraction. This chain is built from TRBV19 and TRBJ2-2; the D segment could be TRBD2, given 6 matching bases. This receptor carries the CDR3 CASSDRGTGELFF. The DNA sequence is given as TGTGCCAGCTCGGACCGGGGGACCGGGGAGCTGTTTTTT.